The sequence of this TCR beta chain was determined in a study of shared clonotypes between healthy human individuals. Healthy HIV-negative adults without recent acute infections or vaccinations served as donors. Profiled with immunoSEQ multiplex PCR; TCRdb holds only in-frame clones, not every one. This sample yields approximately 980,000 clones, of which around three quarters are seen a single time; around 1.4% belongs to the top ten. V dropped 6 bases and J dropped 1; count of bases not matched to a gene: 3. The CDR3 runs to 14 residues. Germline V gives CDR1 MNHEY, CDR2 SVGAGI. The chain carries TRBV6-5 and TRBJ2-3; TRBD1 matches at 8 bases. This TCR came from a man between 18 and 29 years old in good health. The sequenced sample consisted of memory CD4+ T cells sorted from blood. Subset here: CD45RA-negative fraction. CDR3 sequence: CASRETGGTDTQYF. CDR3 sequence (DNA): TGTGCCAGCAGAGAGACAGGGGGCACAGATACGCAGTATTTT.